Listed below are T cell receptor beta chains from one sample, sequenced in a study of identifying expanded T cells in peripheral blood. Only in-frame clones appear in the TCRdb table, and some are missing; sequencing was by immunoSEQ multiplex PCR. Here the sample spans around 68,000 clones, 70% to 90% being singletons. Sample: blood. Receptors originate from a person aged 18 to 75 in good health. CDR3s include the opening cysteine and the closing phenylalanine or tryptophan. The order of the fields is clone size, D gene, J gene, V gene, CDR3 protein, CDR3 DNA. The D gene is left open where the match is weak. Size tells how often a clone was seen (once, few, many) or the class of an expanded clone, and some rows leave it out.

many	NA	TRBJ1-4	TRBV18	CASSAQGATNEKLFF	TGTGCCAGCTCGGCCCAGGGTGCAACTAATGAAAAACTGTTTTTT
NA	NA	TRBJ2-3	TRBV7-2	CASSFIGRGPTDTQYF	TGTGCCAGCAGCTTCATCGGTAGGGGTCCCACAGATACGCAGTATTTT
NA	NA	TRBJ1-5	TRBV6-5	CASSPGRYSNQPQHF	TGTGCCAGCAGCCCTGGACGTTATAGCAATCAGCCCCAGCATTTT
NA	NA	TRBJ1-1	TRBV10-1	CASSESGETEAFF	TGCGCCAGCAGTGAGTCGGGGGAGACTGAAGCTTTCTTT
NA	NA	TRBJ2-3	TRBV30	CAWSVQESDTQYF	TGTGCCTGGAGTGTACAAGAATCAGATACGCAGTATTTT
NA	NA	TRBJ2-2	TRBV5-1	CASSKEGGYGTGELFF	TGCGCCAGCAGCAAGGAAGGGGGGTATGGCACCGGGGAGCTGTTTTTT
NA	TRBD1	TRBJ2-2	TRBV19	CASKVQGPTRELFF	TGTGCCAGTAAGGTACAGGGGCCCACCAGGGAGCTGTTTTTT
once	NA	TRBJ1-3	TRBV5-4	CASSGGVSGNTIYF	TGTGCCAGCAGCGGAGGCGTTTCTGGAAACACCATATATTTT
NA	TRBD2	TRBJ2-7	TRBV11-1	CASTLRTSGSYEQYF	TGTGCCAGCACCTTACGGACTAGCGGGTCCTACGAGCAGTACTTC
NA	TRBD1	TRBJ1-5	TRBV19	CASSRGQGFSGNQPQHF	TGTGCCAGTAGTAGGGGACAGGGTTTTAGTGGCAATCAGCCCCAGCATTTT
NA	NA	TRBJ1-5	TRBV19	CASSPGTNQPQHF	TGTGCCAGTAGTCCGGGAACCAATCAGCCCCAGCATTTT
NA	TRBD1	TRBJ1-2	TRBV30	CAWSVRDRGAYGYTF	TGTGCCTGGAGTGTAAGGGACAGGGGGGCCTATGGCTACACCTTC
NA	TRBD2	TRBJ2-1	TRBV7-2	CASRGTSSEQFF	TGTGCCAGCAGGGGGACTAGCTCCGAGCAGTTCTTC
NA	NA	TRBJ2-6	TRBV28	CASSLSTSGANVLTF	TGTGCCAGCAGTTTAAGTACTTCTGGGGCCAACGTCCTGACTTTC
NA	NA	TRBJ2-7	TRBV6-4	CASSDQRTPHYEQYF	TGTGCCAGCAGTGATCAACGGACTCCCCACTACGAGCAGTACTTC
NA	NA	TRBJ2-1	TRBV10-3	CAISSGVYNEQFF	TGTGCCATCTCTTCGGGAGTGTACAATGAGCAGTTCTTC
NA	NA	TRBJ2-5	TRBV28	CASTETQYF	TGTGCCAGCACGGAGACCCAGTACTTC
NA	NA	TRBJ1-4	TRBV12-1	CASSFRRGRGEKLFF	TGTGCCAGCAGCTTTCGTCGGGGGCGTGGGGAAAAACTGTTTTTT
few	NA	TRBJ2-7	TRBV14	CASNLGGDEQYF	TGTGCCAGCAACCTTGGGGGAGACGAGCAGTACTTC
NA	NA	TRBJ1-2	TRBV25-1	CASSDAGRSGGYTF	TGTGCCAGCAGTGACGCAGGTCGATCAGGGGGCTACACCTTC
NA	TRBD1	TRBJ1-4	TRBV7-6	CASSLARQGGKLFF	TGTGCCAGCAGCTTAGCGCGCCAGGGGGGAAAACTGTTTTTT
NA	NA	TRBJ1-2	TRBV5-8	CASSTRGGSLSGYTF	TGTGCCAGCAGCACAAGGGGGGGGAGTTTGTCCGGCTACACCTTC
once	NA	TRBJ2-3	TRBV5-6	CASSLAGDTQYF	TGTGCCAGCAGCTTGGCAGGTGATACGCAGTATTTT
once	TRBD2	TRBJ2-1	TRBV7-3	CASSPLGAGGRNEQFF	TGTGCCAGCAGCCCCTTGGGAGCGGGGGGGCGAAATGAGCAGTTCTTC
once	NA	TRBJ1-6	TRBV6-4	CASSAGTGNSPLHF	TGTGCCAGCAGTGCTGGGACGGGTAATTCACCCCTCCACTTT
few	TRBD2	TRBJ2-7	TRBV5-1	CASNEAGAHEQYF	TGCGCCAGCAATGAGGCGGGAGCCCACGAGCAGTACTTC
few	NA	TRBJ1-5	TRBV27	CASSAQWNSNQPQHF	TGTGCCAGCAGTGCCCAGTGGAATAGCAATCAGCCCCAGCATTTT
once	TRBD1	TRBJ1-4	TRBV28	CASSPYGQGRKLFF	TGTGCCAGCAGTCCCTATGGACAGGGAAGAAAACTGTTTTTT
NA	TRBD1	TRBJ2-1	TRBV9	CASSPGTAYNEQFF	TGTGCCAGCAGCCCCGGGACAGCCTACAATGAGCAGTTCTTC
NA	NA	TRBJ1-1	TRBV6-1	CASSGTHRAGAEAFF	TGTGCCAGCAGTGGGACCCACAGGGCTGGGGCTGAAGCTTTCTTT
NA	TRBD1	TRBJ2-7	TRBV7-6	CASSSPPGGEQYF	TGTGCCAGCAGCTCCCCACCAGGGGGCGAGCAGTACTTC
NA	NA	TRBJ1-2	TRBV7-3	CASSLVRGTASPLYGYTF	TGTGCCAGCAGTCTTGTACGGGGGACGGCGTCCCCCCTCTATGGCTACACCTTC
NA	NA	TRBJ1-1	TRBV19	CASSTQGKWVSEAFF	TGTGCCAGTAGTACGCAGGGGAAGTGGGTGTCTGAAGCTTTCTTT
many	NA	TRBJ2-7	TRBV2	CASSEAFSEAISYEQYF	TGTGCCAGCAGTGAAGCTTTCAGCGAGGCTATTTCCTACGAGCAGTACTTC
NA	NA	TRBJ2-1	TRBV6-4	CASTNGTNEQFF	TGTGCCAGCACCAACGGTACTAATGAGCAGTTCTTC
once	NA	TRBJ1-3	TRBV5-6	CASSLAGGWENTIYF	TGTGCCAGCAGCTTGGCGGGGGGCTGGGAGAACACCATATATTTT
NA	TRBD1	TRBJ2-7	TRBV9	CASSVGGTGSYEQYF	TGTGCCAGCAGCGTAGGAGGGACAGGGTCCTACGAGCAGTACTTC
NA	TRBD1	TRBJ1-5	TRBV6-6	CASRGTGGRPQHF	TGTGCCAGCAGAGGGACAGGGGGCCGGCCCCAGCATTTT
once	NA	TRBJ2-6	TRBV5-6	CASSLGVSSGANVLTF	TGTGCCAGCAGCTTGGGTGTGAGCTCTGGGGCCAACGTCCTGACTTTC
NA	NA	TRBJ2-1	TRBV29-1	CSVEAKYNEQFF	TGCAGCGTTGAAGCAAAATACAATGAGCAGTTCTTC
NA	NA	TRBJ2-5	TRBV4-1	CASSPRESQETQYF	TGCGCCAGCAGCCCCAGGGAGTCTCAAGAGACCCAGTACTTC
few	TRBD1	TRBJ2-7	TRBV14	CASSLEQGAYEQYF	TGTGCCAGCAGCCTAGAGCAGGGGGCTTACGAGCAGTACTTC
NA	NA	TRBJ2-5	TRBV27	CASRRNSAFQETQYF	TGTGCCAGCCGGAGGAATTCGGCGTTCCAAGAGACCCAGTACTTC
NA	TRBD1	TRBJ2-5	TRBV19	CASSRDREETQYF	TGTGCCAGTAGCCGAGACAGGGAAGAGACCCAGTACTTC
NA	NA	TRBJ2-7	TRBV18	CASSPPSQLSHEQYF	TGTGCCAGCTCACCACCCTCACAGTTATCGCACGAGCAGTACTTC
NA	NA	TRBJ2-7	TRBV9	CASSPSPLRAHEQYF	TGTGCCAGCAGTCCTTCCCCCCTGCGGGCACATGAGCAGTACTTC
NA	NA	TRBJ1-5	TRBV2	CASSELKTGGNQPQHF	TGTGCCAGCAGTGAATTGAAGACAGGAGGCAATCAGCCCCAGCATTTT
medium-sized	NA	TRBJ2-4	TRBV28	CASSLIRDAKNIQYF	TGTGCCAGCAGTTTAATCCGGGATGCCAAAAACATTCAGTACTTC
NA	NA	TRBJ1-2	TRBV6-1	CASSDRGYTF	TGTGCCAGCAGTGACAGGGGCTACACCTTC
NA	NA	TRBJ2-3	TRBV11-3	CASSLGGDTQYF	TGTGCCAGCAGCTTAGGGGGGGATACGCAGTATTTT
NA	NA	TRBJ1-1	TRBV4-1	CASSQGAGDTEAFF	TGCGCCAGCAGCCAGGGGGCGGGGGACACTGAAGCTTTCTTT
NA	TRBD1	TRBJ2-7	TRBV6-1	CASSEWTGPGEQYF	TGTGCCAGCAGTGAATGGACAGGGCCCGGGGAGCAGTACTTC
NA	NA	TRBJ1-5	TRBV6-5	CASSYVSGYQPQHF	TGTGCCAGCAGTTACGTGTCAGGTTATCAGCCCCAGCATTTT
NA	NA	TRBJ2-2	TRBV12-5	CASGLAGTNTGELFF	TGTGCTAGTGGTTTGGCGGGCACGAACACCGGGGAGCTGTTTTTT
NA	NA	TRBJ1-2	TRBV4-1	CASSQGLKGYTF	TGCGCCAGCAGCCAAGGACTAAAGGGCTACACCTTC
NA	NA	TRBJ2-2	TRBV27	CASSPDFLGELFF	TGTGCCAGCAGTCCAGACTTCCTCGGGGAGCTGTTTTTT
NA	NA	TRBJ1-2	TRBV28	CASSPRRDDSYGYTF	TGTGCCAGCAGTCCACGAAGAGATGATAGCTATGGCTACACCTTC
once	NA	TRBJ1-2	TRBV7-2	CASSLSRGGDYGYTF	TGTGCCAGCAGCTTATCACGGGGCGGGGACTATGGCTACACCTTC